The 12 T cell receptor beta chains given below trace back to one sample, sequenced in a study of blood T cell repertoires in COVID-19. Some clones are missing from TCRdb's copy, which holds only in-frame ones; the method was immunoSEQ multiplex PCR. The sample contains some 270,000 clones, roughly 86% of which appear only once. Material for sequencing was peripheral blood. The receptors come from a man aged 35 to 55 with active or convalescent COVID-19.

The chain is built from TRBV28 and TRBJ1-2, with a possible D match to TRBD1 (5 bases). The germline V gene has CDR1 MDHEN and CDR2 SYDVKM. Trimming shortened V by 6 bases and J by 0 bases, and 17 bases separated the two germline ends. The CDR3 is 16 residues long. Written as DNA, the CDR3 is TGTGCCAGCAGCAAATTCACAGGCCAAGCTAACTATGGCTACACCTTC. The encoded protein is CASSKFTGQANYGYTF.

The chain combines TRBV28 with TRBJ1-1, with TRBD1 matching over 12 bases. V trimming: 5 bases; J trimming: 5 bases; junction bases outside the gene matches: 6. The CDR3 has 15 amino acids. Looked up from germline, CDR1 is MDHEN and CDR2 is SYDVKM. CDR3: CASSEGQGAGTEAFF. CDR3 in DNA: TGTGCCAGCAGTGAGGGACAGGGGGCGGGAACTGAAGCTTTCTTT.

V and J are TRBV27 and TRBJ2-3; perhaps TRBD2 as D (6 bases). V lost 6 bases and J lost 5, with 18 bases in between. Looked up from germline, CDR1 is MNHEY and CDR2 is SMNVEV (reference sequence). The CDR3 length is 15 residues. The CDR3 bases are TGTGCCAGCAGCCGACCGGGAGAGGCTGGAGATACGCAGTATTTT. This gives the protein CASSRPGEAGDTQYF.

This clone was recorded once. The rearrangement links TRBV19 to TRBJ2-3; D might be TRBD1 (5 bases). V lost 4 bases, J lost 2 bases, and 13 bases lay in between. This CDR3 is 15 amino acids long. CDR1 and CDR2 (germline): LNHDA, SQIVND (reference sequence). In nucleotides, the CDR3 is TGTGCCAGTAGTACCCAGGGAACTATCACAGATACGCAGTATTTT. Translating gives CASSTQGTITDTQYF.

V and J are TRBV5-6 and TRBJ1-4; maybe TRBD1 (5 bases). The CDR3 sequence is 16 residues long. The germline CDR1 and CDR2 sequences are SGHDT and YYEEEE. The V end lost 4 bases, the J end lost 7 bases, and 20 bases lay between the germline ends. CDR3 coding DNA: TGTGCCAGCAGCCCGTTTGAGGAGGGGAGCGCTGAAAAACTGTTTTTT. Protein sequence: CASSPFEEGSAEKLFF. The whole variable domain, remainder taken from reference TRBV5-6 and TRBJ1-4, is DAGVTQSPTHLIKTRGQQVTLRCSPKSGHDTVSWYQQALGQGPQFIFQYYEEEERQRGNFPDRFSGHQFPNYSSELNVNALLLGDSALYLCASSPFEEGSAEKLFFGSGTQLSVL.

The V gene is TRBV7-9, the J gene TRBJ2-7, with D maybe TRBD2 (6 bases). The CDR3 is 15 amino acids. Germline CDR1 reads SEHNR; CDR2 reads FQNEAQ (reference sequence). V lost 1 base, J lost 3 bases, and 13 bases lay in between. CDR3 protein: CASSLVRAGRYEQYF. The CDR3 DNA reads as TGTGCCAGCAGCTTAGTCCGGGCGGGGCGCTACGAGCAGTACTTC.

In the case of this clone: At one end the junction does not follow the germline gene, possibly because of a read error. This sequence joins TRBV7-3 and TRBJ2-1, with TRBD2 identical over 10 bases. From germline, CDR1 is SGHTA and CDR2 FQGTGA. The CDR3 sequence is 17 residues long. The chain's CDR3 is CASSLTPTLAGDNEQFF. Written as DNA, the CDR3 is TGTGCCAGCAGCCTAACCCCCACGCTAGCGGGGGACAATGAGCAGTTCTTC.

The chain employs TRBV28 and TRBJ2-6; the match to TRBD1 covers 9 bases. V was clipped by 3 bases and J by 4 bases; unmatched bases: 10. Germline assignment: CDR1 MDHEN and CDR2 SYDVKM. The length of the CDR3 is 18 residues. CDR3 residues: CASSFPTHRGPGANVLTF. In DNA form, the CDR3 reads TGTGCCAGCAGTTTTCCCACCCACAGGGGGCCGGGGGCCAACGTCCTGACTTTC. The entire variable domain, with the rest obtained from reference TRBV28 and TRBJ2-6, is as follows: DVKVTQSSRYLVKRTGEKVFLECVQDMDHENMFWYRQDPGLGLRLIYFSYDVKMKEKGDIPEGYSVSREKKERFSLILESASTNQTSMYLCASSFPTHRGPGANVLTFGAGSRLTVL.

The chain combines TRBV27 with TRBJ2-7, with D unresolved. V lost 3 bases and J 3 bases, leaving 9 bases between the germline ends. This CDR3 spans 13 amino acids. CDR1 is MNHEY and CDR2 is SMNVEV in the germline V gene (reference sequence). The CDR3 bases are TGTGCCAGCAGTTTTGGGCCCTACTACGAGCAGTACTTC. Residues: CASSFGPYYEQYF.

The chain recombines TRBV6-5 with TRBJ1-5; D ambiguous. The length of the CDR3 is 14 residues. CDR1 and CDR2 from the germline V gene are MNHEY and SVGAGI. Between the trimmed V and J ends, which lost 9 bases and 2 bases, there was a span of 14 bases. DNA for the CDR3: TGTGCCAGTGGGAGAGACTTTCGCAATCAGCCCCAGCATTTT. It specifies CASGRDFRNQPQHF.

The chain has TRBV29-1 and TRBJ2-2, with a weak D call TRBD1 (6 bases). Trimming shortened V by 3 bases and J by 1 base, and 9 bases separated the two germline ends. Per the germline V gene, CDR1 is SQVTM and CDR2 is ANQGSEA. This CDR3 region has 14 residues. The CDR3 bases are TGCAGCGTTGATGAACAGGGGAACACCGGGGAGCTGTTTTTT. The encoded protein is CSVDEQGNTGELFF.

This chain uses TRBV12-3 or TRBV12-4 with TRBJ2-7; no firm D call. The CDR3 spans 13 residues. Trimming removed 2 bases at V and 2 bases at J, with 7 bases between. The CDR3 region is CASSLWRTYEQYF. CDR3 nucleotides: TGTGCCAGCAGTTTATGGCGGACCTACGAGCAGTACTTC.